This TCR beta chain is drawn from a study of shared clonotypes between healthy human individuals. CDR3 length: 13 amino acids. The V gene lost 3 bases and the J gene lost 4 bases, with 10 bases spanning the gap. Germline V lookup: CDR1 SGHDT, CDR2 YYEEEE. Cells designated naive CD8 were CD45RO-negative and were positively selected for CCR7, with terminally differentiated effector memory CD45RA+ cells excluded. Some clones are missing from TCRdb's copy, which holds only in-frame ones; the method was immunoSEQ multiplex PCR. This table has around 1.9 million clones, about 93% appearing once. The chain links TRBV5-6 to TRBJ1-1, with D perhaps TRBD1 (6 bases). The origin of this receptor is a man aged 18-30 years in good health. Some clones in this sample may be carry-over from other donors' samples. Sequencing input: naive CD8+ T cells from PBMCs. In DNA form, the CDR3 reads TGTGCCAGCAGCTCCAGCAGGGGCACTGAAGCTTTCTTT. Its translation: CASSSSRGTEAFF.